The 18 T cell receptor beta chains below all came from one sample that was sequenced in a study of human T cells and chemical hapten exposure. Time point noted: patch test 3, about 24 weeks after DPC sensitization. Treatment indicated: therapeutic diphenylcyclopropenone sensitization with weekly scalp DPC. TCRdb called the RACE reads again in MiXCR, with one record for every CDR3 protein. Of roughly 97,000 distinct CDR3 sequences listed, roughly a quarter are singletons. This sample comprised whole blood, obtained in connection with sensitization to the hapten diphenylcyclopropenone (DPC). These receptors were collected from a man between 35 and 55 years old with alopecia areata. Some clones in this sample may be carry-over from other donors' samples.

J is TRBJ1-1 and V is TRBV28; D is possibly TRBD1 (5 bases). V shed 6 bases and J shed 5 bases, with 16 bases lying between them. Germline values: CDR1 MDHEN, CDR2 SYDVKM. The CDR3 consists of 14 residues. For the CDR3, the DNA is TGTGCCAGCAGCCTGGGACCTTCCAGGACTGAAGCTTTCTTT. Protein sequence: CASSLGPSRTEAFF.

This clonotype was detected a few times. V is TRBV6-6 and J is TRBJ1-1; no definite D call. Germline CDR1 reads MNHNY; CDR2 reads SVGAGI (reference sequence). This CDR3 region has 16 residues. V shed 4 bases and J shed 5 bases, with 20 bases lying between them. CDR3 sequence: CASSSPPGRIGTEAFF. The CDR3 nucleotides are TGTGCCAGCAGTTCCCCCCCCGGCAGGATAGGAACTGAAGCTTTCTTT.

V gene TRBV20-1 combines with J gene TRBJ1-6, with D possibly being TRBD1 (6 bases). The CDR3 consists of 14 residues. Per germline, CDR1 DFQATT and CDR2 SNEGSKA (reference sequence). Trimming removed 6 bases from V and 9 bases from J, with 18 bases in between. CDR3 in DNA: TGCAGTGCAAGCGACAGGACGCCTGCTTCACCCCTCCACTTT. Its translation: CSASDRTPASPLHF.

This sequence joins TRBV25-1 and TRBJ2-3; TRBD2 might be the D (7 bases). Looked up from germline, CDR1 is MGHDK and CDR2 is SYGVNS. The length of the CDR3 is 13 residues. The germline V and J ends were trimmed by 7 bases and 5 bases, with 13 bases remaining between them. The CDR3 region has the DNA TGTGCCAGCACCGGGGGGCAGGAAGATACGCAGTATTTT. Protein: CASTGGQEDTQYF.

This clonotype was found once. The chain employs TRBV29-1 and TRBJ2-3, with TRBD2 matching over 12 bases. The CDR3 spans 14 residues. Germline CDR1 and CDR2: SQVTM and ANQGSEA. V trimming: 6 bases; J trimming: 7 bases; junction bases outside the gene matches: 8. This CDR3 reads CSVLAGGGTYTQYF. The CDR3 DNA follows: TGCAGCGTACTAGCGGGAGGAGGGACATATACGCAGTATTTT.

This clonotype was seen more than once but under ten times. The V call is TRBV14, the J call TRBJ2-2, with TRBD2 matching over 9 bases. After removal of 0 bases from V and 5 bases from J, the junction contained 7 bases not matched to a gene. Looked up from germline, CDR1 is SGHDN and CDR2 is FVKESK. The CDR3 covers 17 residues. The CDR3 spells CASSQELAGVVTGELFF. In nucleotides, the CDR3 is TGTGCCAGCAGCCAAGAATTAGCGGGAGTAGTGACCGGGGAGCTGTTTTTT.

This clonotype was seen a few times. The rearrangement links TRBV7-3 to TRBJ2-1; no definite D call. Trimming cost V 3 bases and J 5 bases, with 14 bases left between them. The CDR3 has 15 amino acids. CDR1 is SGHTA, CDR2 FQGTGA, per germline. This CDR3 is CASSFGDEPHNEQFF. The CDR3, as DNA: TGTGCCAGCAGCTTTGGTGACGAGCCCCACAATGAGCAGTTCTTC.

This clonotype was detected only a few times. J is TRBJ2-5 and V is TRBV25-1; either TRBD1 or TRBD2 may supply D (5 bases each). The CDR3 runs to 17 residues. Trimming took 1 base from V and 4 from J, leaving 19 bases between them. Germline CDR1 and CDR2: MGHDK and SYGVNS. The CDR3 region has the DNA TGTGCCAGCAGTGAATCTCCCTACCGGGACGCCGGAGAGACCCAGTACTTC. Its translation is CASSESPYRDAGETQYF.

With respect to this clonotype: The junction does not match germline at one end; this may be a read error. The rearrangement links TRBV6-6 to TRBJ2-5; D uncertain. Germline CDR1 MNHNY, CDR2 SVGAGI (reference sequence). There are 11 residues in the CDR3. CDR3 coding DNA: TGTGCCAGCAGTTACGTAGAGTCCCAGTACTTC. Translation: CASSYVESQYF.

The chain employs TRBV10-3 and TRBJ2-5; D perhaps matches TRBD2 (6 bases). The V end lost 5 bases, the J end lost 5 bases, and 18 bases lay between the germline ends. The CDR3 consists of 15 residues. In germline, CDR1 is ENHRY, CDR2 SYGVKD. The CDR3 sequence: CAISKTGSSHETQYF. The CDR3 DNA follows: TGTGCCATCAGTAAAACCGGGAGCAGCCACGAGACCCAGTACTTC.

This CDR3 is CASRVAAGVYEQYF. The CDR3 DNA reads TGCGCCAGCAGAGTGGCAGCGGGAGTCTACGAGCAGTACTTC. The chain is built from TRBV5-1 and TRBJ2-7, with 8 bases aligning to TRBD2. CDR3 size: 14 residues. V gave up 5 bases and J gave up 3 bases; unmatched junction bases: 7. Per the germline V gene, CDR1 is SGHRS and CDR2 is YFSETQ. Together with reference TRBV5-1 and TRBJ2-7, the CDR3 gives the full variable domain: KAGVTQTPRYLIKTRGQQVTLSCSPISGHRSVSWYQQTPGQGLQFLFEYFSETQRNKGNFPGRFSGRQFSNSRSEMNVSTLELGDSALYLCASRVAAGVYEQYFGPGTRLTVT.

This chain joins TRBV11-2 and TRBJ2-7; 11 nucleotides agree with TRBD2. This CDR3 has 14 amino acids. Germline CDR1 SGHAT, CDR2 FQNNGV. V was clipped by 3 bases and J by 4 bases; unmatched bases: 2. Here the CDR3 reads CASSFSSGRYEQYF. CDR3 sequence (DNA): TGTGCCAGCAGCTTCTCTAGCGGGAGGTACGAGCAGTACTTC.

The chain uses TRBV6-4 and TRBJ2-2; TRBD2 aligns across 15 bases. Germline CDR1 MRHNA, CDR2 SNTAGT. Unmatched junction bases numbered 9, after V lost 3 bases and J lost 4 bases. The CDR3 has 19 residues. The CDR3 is CASSEIGTSGRTRTGELFF. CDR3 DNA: TGTGCCAGCAGTGAAATAGGGACTAGCGGGAGGACCCGCACCGGGGAGCTGTTTTTT.

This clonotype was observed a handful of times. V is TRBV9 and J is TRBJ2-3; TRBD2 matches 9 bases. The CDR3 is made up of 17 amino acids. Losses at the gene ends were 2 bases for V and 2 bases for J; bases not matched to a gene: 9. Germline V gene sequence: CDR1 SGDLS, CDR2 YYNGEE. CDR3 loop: CASSVLGGTSLTDTQYF. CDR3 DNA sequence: TGTGCCAGCAGCGTCTTAGGCGGGACTAGCCTCACAGATACGCAGTATTTT.

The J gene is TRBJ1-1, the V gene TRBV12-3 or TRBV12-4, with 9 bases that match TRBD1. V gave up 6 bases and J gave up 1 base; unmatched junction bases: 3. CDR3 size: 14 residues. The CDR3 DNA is TGTGCCAGCAGCTCGGACAGGGGGAACACTGAAGCTTTCTTT. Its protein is CASSSDRGNTEAFF.

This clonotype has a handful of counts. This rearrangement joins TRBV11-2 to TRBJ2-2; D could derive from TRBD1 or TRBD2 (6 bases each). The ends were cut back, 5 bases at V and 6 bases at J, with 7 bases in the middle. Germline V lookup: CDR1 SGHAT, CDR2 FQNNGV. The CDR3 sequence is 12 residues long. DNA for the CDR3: TGTGCCAGCAGCAGGGGGGCCGGGGAGCTGTTTTTT. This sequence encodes CASSRGAGELFF.

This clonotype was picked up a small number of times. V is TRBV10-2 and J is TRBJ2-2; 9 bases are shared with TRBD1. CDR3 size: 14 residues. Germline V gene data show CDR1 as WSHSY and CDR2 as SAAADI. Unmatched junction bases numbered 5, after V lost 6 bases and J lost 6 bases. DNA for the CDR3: TGCGCCAGCAGGCCGGGACAGGGTCCCGGGGAGCTGTTTTTT. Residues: CASRPGQGPGELFF.

The CDR3 DNA is TGTGCCCCCAAAAAGGGTTACAATGAGCAGTTCTTC. Amino acid sequence: CAPKKGYNEQFF. The J gene is TRBJ2-1, the V gene TRBV10-3; D remains unclear. The CDR3 has 12 residues. V lost 11 bases, J lost 4 bases, and 12 bases lay in between. Germline CDR1 and CDR2: ENHRY and SYGVKD.